This TCR beta chain was profiled in a study of beta chain features in type 1 diabetes. A note on this clone: Its specificity is unknown.

This CDR3 spans 14 amino acids. V gave up 5 bases and J gave up 3 bases, with 11 bases separating them. Germline assignment: CDR1 SEHNR and CDR2 FQNEAQ (reference sequence). What was sequenced were expressed TCRB transcripts, since all of the isolated RNA had been reverse transcribed. Data came from immunoSEQ multiplex PCR; TCRdb stores just in-frame clones and leaves some out. The sample includes 900,000 or so clones, 15% to 20% seen only once; the top ten take about 0.02%. Study-level results: Compared to healthy donors, patients appeared to have naive, central memory and Treg TCRB repertoires that were more alike. VDJ junctions in type 1 diabetes patients carried more deletions and fewer insertions.

This clonotype was sampled from a woman aged 18-30 years in good health. The sequenced material came from naive CD4+ T cells from blood. The chain has TRBV7-9 and TRBJ1-5; TRBD1 might be the D (5 bases). The CDR3: CASSPRGHNQPQHF. DNA for the CDR3: TGTGCCAGCAGCCCCCGGGGCCACAATCAGCCCCAGCATTTT. Complete variable domain (other parts from reference TRBV7-9 and TRBJ1-5): DTGVSQNPRHKITKRGQNVTFRCDPISEHNRLYWYRQTLGQGPEFLTYFQNEAQLEKSRLLSDRFSAERPKGSFSTLEIQRTEQGDSAMYLCASSPRGHNQPQHFGDGTRLSIL.